The clone carrying this T cell receptor (beta chain) occurred a few times. The antigen remains unidentified. From 5'RACE with constant-segment primers came TCR alpha and TCR beta cDNA libraries that carried sample barcodes and UMIs. MiXCR, run by TCRdb on the 5' RACE reads, gives a single entry per CDR3 protein. The sample includes hundreds of thousands of distinct CDR3 sequences, about 20% of them seen just once. This entry belongs to a study of T-cell memory formation after mild COVID-19. Study at large: TCR clusters mostly belonged to single donors.

General study results and limits: Whereas later expanders leaned CD4+, clones contracting day 15 to 85 showed a balanced CD4/CD8 makeup. Some clones that responded turned up in pre-infection memory, which suggests that cross-reactive memory joined in.

Germline CDR1 KGHSH, CDR2 LQKENI. There are 15 residues in the CDR3. V was pared by 3 bases and J by 3 bases, with 14 bases between. The V and J genes are TRBV18 and TRBJ1-2; D gene unclear. This TCR derives from an adult woman who had mild COVID-19 (a few samples of this study predate the infection). Cell type and time point are not known. The sample taken for sequencing was PBMCs or a T cell subset sorted from them (not recorded which). The CDR3 reads CASSPSGGYDYGYTF. The CDR3 nucleotides read TGTGCCAGCTCACCTTCGGGAGGTTACGACTATGGCTACACCTTC.